The T cell receptor beta chain under discussion was sequenced for a study of high-grade serous ovarian cancer treatment subgroups. V lost 4 bases, J lost 3 bases, and 13 bases lay in between. CDR1 and CDR2 (germline): SGHVS, FQNEAQ. The CDR3 runs 15 residues. Tumor samples were obtained before definitive surgery or chemotherapy. TCRdb keeps only in-frame clones here, not all; method: immunoSEQ multiplex PCR. The top ten clones hold around 8.2% of a sample with a few thousand clones, 65% to 85% of them seen once. The sequenced material came from tumor tissue. This sequence was found in a human donor with high-grade serous ovarian cancer. This rearrangement joins TRBV7-8 to TRBJ2-1; D is perhaps TRBD1 (5 bases). The CDR3 sequence: CASSSPLDSYNEQFF. CDR3 bases: TGTGCCAGCAGCTCACCCCTAGACAGCTACAATGAGCAGTTCTTC. Full variable domain (outside the CDR3, taken from reference TRBV7-8 and TRBJ2-1): GAGVSQSPRYKVAKRGQDVALRCDPISGHVSLFWYQQALGQGPEFLTYFQNEAQLDKSGLPSDRFFAERPEGSVSTLKIQRTQQEDSAVYLCASSSPLDSYNEQFFGPGTRLTVL.